This T cell receptor (beta chain) was sequenced in a study of PD-1 blockade in classical Hodgkin lymphoma. Comments on this clone: What it recognizes is unknown.

The CDR3 length is 18 residues. Losses at the gene ends were 1 base for V and 3 bases for J; bases not matched to a gene: 13. The germline CDR1 and CDR2 sequences are SEHNR and FQNEAQ (reference sequence). Regarding the study as a whole: Prior therapy or disease activity may underlie the repertoire differences, whose causes remain undefined. Complete responders started with a diversity level that resembled newly diagnosed patients at baseline.

TCRdb's copy holds only in-frame clones and misses some; the assay was immunoSEQ multiplex PCR. This sample yields 90,000 to 120,000 clones, of which approximately 90% are seen a single time; 20% belongs to the top ten. All patients relapsed after autologous stem cell transplantation, and brentuximab vedotin exposure varied. The sample in question was peripheral blood mononuclear cells (PBMCs), obtained before the second cycle of nivolumab. The chain carries TRBV7-9 and TRBJ2-7; 9 nucleotides line up with TRBD1. The clonotype was recovered from a human donor with classical Hodgkin lymphoma. The CDR3: CASSLVGTGKGRVYEQYF. Written as DNA, the CDR3 is TGTGCCAGCAGCTTAGTCGGGACAGGGAAGGGTAGGGTCTACGAGCAGTACTTC. Looking up the rest from reference TRBV7-9 and TRBJ2-7 gives the full variable domain: DTGVSQNPRHKITKRGQNVTFRCDPISEHNRLYWYRQTLGQGPEFLTYFQNEAQLEKSRLLSDRFSAERPKGSFSTLEIQRTEQGDSAMYLCASSLVGTGKGRVYEQYFGPGTRLTVT.